This T cell receptor beta chain came from a study of blood T cells in healthy people across ages. The second PCR ran about 6 to 11 cycles with a sample-barcoded 5' primer and J-beta primers. TCRdb recomputed calls from the 5' RACE reads with MiXCR, one row per CDR3 protein. In the table there are some 1.1 million distinct CDR3 sequences, 35% to 40% of which are singletons. The V end lost 0 bases, the J end lost 7 bases, and 11 bases lay between the germline ends. The germline V gene encodes CDR1 SGDLS and CDR2 YYNGEE. This CDR3 contains 14 residues. Collection of ten milliliters of peripheral blood was performed for each donor. Total RNA extracted from each sample amounted to at least 5.5 micrograms.

The sequence derives from a man younger than 30 in good health. The sequenced sample was blood. The rearrangement links TRBV9 to TRBJ2-1; D tentatively fits TRBD1 or TRBD2 (5 bases each). The CDR3 DNA is TGTGCCAGCAGCGTAGTATCTGGGGGAAATGAGCAGTTCTTC. Protein product: CASSVVSGGNEQFF.